This TCR beta chain was identified in a study of blood T cell repertoires in COVID-19. Study-level background: Collection of acute and convalescent COVID-19 samples took place in the United States, Italy and Spain. T cells, B-cell-depleted T cells, or PBMCs provided the cDNA or gDNA that served as material.

Authors' data handling: Researchers report that nucleated cell counts were estimated from reference gene primer amplification. The data were produced by immunoSEQ multiplex PCR, yet TCRdb's version contains in-frame clones alone and is incomplete. V, J and clone size reflect that table, while D and trimming were determined from the DNA. Of approximately 250,000 clones in the sample, less than 90% were seen once. During active infection, Seattle patients enrolled and were then monitored through disease. Germline V lookup: CDR1 LNHDA, CDR2 SQIVND (reference sequence). Between the trimmed V and J ends, which lost 9 bases and 1 base, there was a span of 18 bases. The CDR3 contains 15 residues.

The chain employs TRBV19 and TRBJ1-1; maybe TRBD1 (6 bases). This TCR derives from a woman in her seventies with COVID-19, enrolled during active disease. The sample taken for sequencing was peripheral blood. CDR3 residues: CASDTGLKGNTEAFF. The CDR3 DNA sequence: TGTGCCAGCGATACAGGGCTGAAGGGGAACACTGAAGCTTTCTTT.